A single sample is the source of the 27 T cell receptor beta chains below, sequenced in a study of blood T cell repertoires in COVID-19. The assay was immunoSEQ multiplex PCR, and TCRdb's table has in-frame clones only and misses some. The data hold 180,000 or so clones, with over 80% observed a single time. The source material was PBMCs or T cells enriched from blood (not recorded which). The receptor set was obtained from a woman aged 55-75 years who had recovered from COVID-19.

The chain carries TRBV2 and TRBJ2-1; 13 bases map to TRBD2. The J segment lost 6 bases and the V segment lost 5 bases, leaving 4 bases of the junction unmatched. This CDR3 region has 15 residues. The germline V gene has CDR1 SNHLY and CDR2 FYNNEI. The CDR3 is CASSYTSGGANEQFF. The CDR3 region has the DNA TGTGCCAGCAGTTACACTAGCGGGGGGGCCAATGAGCAGTTCTTC.

This clone was observed once. This sequence joins TRBV28 and TRBJ2-5, with 12 nucleotides matching TRBD2. V trimming: 6 bases; J trimming: 3 bases; junction bases outside the gene matches: 5. Germline CDR1 MDHEN, CDR2 SYDVKM. The CDR3 extends over 15 amino acids. The CDR3 here is CASSVLAGGEETQYF. The CDR3 nucleotides are TGTGCCAGCAGCGTCCTAGCGGGAGGGGAAGAGACCCAGTACTTC.

The CDR3 reads CASSLAVAGSYNEQFF. Here the CDR3 DNA reads TGTGCCAGCAGCTTAGCCGTAGCGGGATCCTACAATGAGCAGTTCTTC. The chain employs TRBV7-9 and TRBJ2-1; 8 positions agree with TRBD2. The ends lost 0 bases at V and 1 base at J; junction bases unmatched: 2. Per the germline V gene, CDR1 is SEHNR and CDR2 is FQNEAQ (reference sequence). CDR3 length: 16 amino acids.

V gene TRBV7-9 combines with J gene TRBJ2-5; TRBD2 agrees at 8 bases. From germline, CDR1 is SEHNR and CDR2 FQNEAQ (reference sequence). The CDR3 is 17 residues long. V shed 3 bases and J 3 bases; nucleotides not matched to a gene: 12. This CDR3 reads CASSFGLAGSLKETQYF. The CDR3 DNA sequence: TGTGCCAGCAGCTTTGGACTAGCCGGATCCTTAAAAGAGACCCAGTACTTC.

This clone was observed a few times. This chain uses TRBV19 with TRBJ1-5, with TRBD1 identical over 7 bases. The CDR3 extends over 14 amino acids. Germline V CDR1 and CDR2: LNHDA, SQIVND (reference sequence). V trimming: 10 bases; J trimming: 2 bases; junction bases outside the gene matches: 8. CDR3 loop: CATSATGGNQPQHF. Written as DNA, the CDR3 is TGTGCCACATCAGCCACAGGGGGCAATCAGCCCCAGCATTTT.

Ten or more counts support this clone. The genes are TRBV15 and TRBJ2-7; the match to TRBD2 covers 7 bases. CDR3 length equals 14 residues. The ends lost 5 bases at V and 4 bases at J; junction bases unmatched: 8. Germline CDR1 is LNHNV and CDR2 is YYDKDF (reference sequence). The CDR3 DNA reads as TGTGCCACCAGCCTAGAACGGGGAGGGTACGAGCAGTACTTC. Encoded protein: CATSLERGGYEQYF.

This chain links TRBV7-8 with TRBJ2-2, with 14 positions matching TRBD2. Losses at the gene ends were 5 bases for V and 0 bases for J; bases not matched to a gene: 5. In germline, CDR1 is SGHVS, CDR2 FQNEAQ. The CDR3 has 18 amino acids. The CDR3 bases are TGTGCCAGCAGCGGGACTAGCGGGAGCGAAACGAACACCGGGGAGCTGTTTTTT. This sequence encodes CASSGTSGSETNTGELFF.

The chain combines TRBV3-1 (or the pseudogene TRBV3-2) with TRBJ1-4; possibly TRBD1 for D (6 bases). CDR3 length equals 15 residues. V lost 3 bases and J lost 6, with 14 bases in between. Germline V CDR1 and CDR2: LGHDT, YNNKEL (reference sequence). DNA of the CDR3: TGTGCCAGCAGCCAGTGGGGGCTATCCGATGAAAAACTGTTTTTT. Amino acids: CASSQWGLSDEKLFF.

On this clone: Other DNA variants within this sample encode the same CDR3. The chain has TRBV5-1 and TRBJ1-1; a weak D match, TRBD1 (5 bases). CDR1 is SGHRS and CDR2 is YFSETQ in the germline V gene. The CDR3 contains 14 residues. V shed 0 bases and J shed 4 bases, with 10 bases lying between them. The DNA for the CDR3 is TGCGCCAGCAGCTTGGTTCGGGGGGGCACTGAAGCTTTCTTT. This codes for CASSLVRGGTEAFF.

The gene calls are TRBV9 and TRBJ2-5, with D perhaps TRBD2 (5 bases). Deletions cut 3 bases from V and 2 bases from J, with 20 bases between. Germline CDR1 is SGDLS and CDR2 is YYNGEE. This CDR3 is built from 17 residues. The CDR3 protein is CASSAHPRSRGQETQYF. In nucleotides, the CDR3 is TGTGCCAGCAGCGCCCACCCCAGGAGCCGGGGACAAGAGACCCAGTACTTC.

This chain links TRBV7-2 with TRBJ1-3; 7 bases are a match to TRBD1. The CDR3 is 14 amino acids. V gave up 4 bases and J gave up 1 base; unmatched junction bases: 1. Germline CDR1 and CDR2: SGHTA and FQGNSA. The CDR3 here is CASSSTGSGNTIYF. The CDR3 DNA sequence: TGTGCCAGCAGCTCGACAGGGTCTGGAAACACCATATATTTT.

The chain carries TRBV2 and TRBJ1-2; D not resolved. The CDR3 covers 13 residues. Germline values: CDR1 SNHLY, CDR2 FYNNEI. Trimming cost V 8 bases and J 8 bases, with 18 bases left between them. The CDR3: CASAGVQSEGYTF. The CDR3 DNA reads TGTGCCAGCGCCGGGGTCCAATCAGAGGGCTACACCTTC. The variable domain in full, completed from reference TRBV2 and TRBJ1-2, reads EPEVTQTPSHQVTQMGQEVILRCVPISNHLYFYWYRQILGQKVEFLVSFYNNEISEKSEIFDDQFSVERPDGSNFTLKIRSTKLEDSAMYFCASAGVQSEGYTFGSGTRLTVV.

This chain uses TRBV10-3 with TRBJ1-5, with D unresolved. The CDR3 loop spans 12 amino acids. Germline CDR1 and CDR2: ENHRY and SYGVKD. The ends were cut back, 8 bases at V and 4 bases at J, with 9 bases in the middle. The CDR3 loop reads CAIGTGNQPQHF. As DNA, the CDR3 is TGTGCCATCGGTACCGGGAATCAGCCCCAGCATTTT.

The V gene is TRBV6-2 or TRBV6-3, the J gene TRBJ2-1; 9 bases map to TRBD1. The CDR3 consists of 15 residues. The J segment lost 9 bases and the V segment lost 2 bases, leaving 8 bases of the junction unmatched. The germline gives CDR1 MNHEY, CDR2 SVGEGT. CDR3 nucleotide sequence: TGTGCCAGCAGTTACCACAGGGGGCTAGCGACTGAGCAGTTCTTC. Encoded protein: CASSYHRGLATEQFF.

The chain couples TRBV5-1 to TRBJ2-7; TRBD2 matches 9 bases. The CDR3 is 16 residues long. The trim removed 0 bases at V and 0 bases at J, leaving 4 bases unmatched. In germline, CDR1 is SGHRS, CDR2 YFSETQ. CDR3 coding DNA: TGCGCCAGCAGCTTGGACAATAGCGGGGGCTCCTACGAGCAGTACTTC. Residues: CASSLDNSGGSYEQYF.

This clone was seen only once. The V call is TRBV3-1 (or the pseudogene TRBV3-2), the J call TRBJ2-1; D is possibly TRBD1 (6 bases). Germline lookup yields CDR1 LGHDT and CDR2 YNNKEL (reference sequence). Trimming took off 1 base at V and 2 bases at J, with 15 bases between the two ends. The CDR3 loop spans 17 amino acids. The CDR3 loop is CASSQGVNRATYNEQFF. The CDR3, as DNA: TGTGCCAGCAGCCAAGGAGTTAACAGGGCCACCTACAATGAGCAGTTCTTC.

This chain links TRBV28 with TRBJ2-7; 8 positions agree with TRBD2. The V gene end was trimmed by 7 bases and the J gene end by 3 bases; junction bases not matched to a gene: 11. The V gene's germline CDR1 is MDHEN and CDR2 SYDVKM. The CDR3 runs to 15 residues. The DNA for the CDR3 is TGTGCCAGCACACAAAGCGGGAGCGGGTTCTACGAGCAGTACTTC. It translates to CASTQSGSGFYEQYF. Together with reference TRBV28 and TRBJ2-7, the CDR3 gives the full variable domain: DVKVTQSSRYLVKRTGEKVFLECVQDMDHENMFWYRQDPGLGLRLIYFSYDVKMKEKGDIPEGYSVSREKKERFSLILESASTNQTSMYLCASTQSGSGFYEQYFGPGTRLTVT.

The gene calls are TRBV10-3 and TRBJ2-1; 15 bases line up with TRBD2. CDR1 ENHRY and CDR2 SYGVKD come from the germline V gene. This CDR3 has 16 residues. Trimming cost V 5 bases and J 4 bases; bases outside gene matches: 3. The CDR3 nucleotides read TGTGCCATCAGTCCGGGACTAGCGGGAGGATACAATGAGCAGTTCTTC. This encodes CAISPGLAGGYNEQFF.

The chain joins TRBV3-1 (or the pseudogene TRBV3-2) to TRBJ2-1; 7 bases match TRBD2. V lost 3 bases, J lost 9 bases, and 5 bases stayed unmatched. This CDR3 has 13 residues. Germline V gene data show CDR1 as LGHDT and CDR2 as YNNKEL (reference sequence). In nucleotides, the CDR3 is TGTGCCAGCAGCCAGACGAGCGGGATTGAGCAGTTCTTC. This translates into CASSQTSGIEQFF.

The genes are TRBV6-1 and TRBJ2-4; D may be TRBD2 (5 bases). Germline V gene sequence: CDR1 MNHNS, CDR2 SASEGT. The ends were cut back, 0 bases at V and 5 bases at J, with 11 bases in the middle. This CDR3 contains 15 residues. CDR3 sequence: CASSEALGVQNIQYF. DNA of the CDR3: TGTGCCAGCAGTGAAGCGCTCGGGGTTCAAAACATTCAGTACTTC.

The sample holds a few counts of this clone. This chain joins TRBV5-1 and TRBJ2-7, with 7 bases fitting TRBD2. Per the germline V gene, CDR1 is SGHRS and CDR2 is YFSETQ. CDR3 length: 15 residues. Germline trimming cut 0 bases from V and 9 bases from J; bases unmatched to any gene: 12. CDR3 amino acids: CASSLGTERDPGQYF. The DNA for the CDR3 is TGCGCCAGCAGCTTGGGAACCGAGCGGGACCCTGGGCAGTACTTC.

This clone turned up a few times. The rearrangement joins TRBV2 to TRBJ2-3; D remains ambiguous. This CDR3 has 15 residues. Trimming took off 2 bases at V and 2 bases at J, with 11 bases between the two ends. CDR1 and CDR2 from the germline V gene are SNHLY and FYNNEI. The CDR3 spells CASSEPFQNTDTQYF. The CDR3 region has the DNA TGTGCCAGCAGTGAACCCTTCCAGAACACAGATACGCAGTATTTT. Full variable domain (remainder filled in from reference TRBV2 and TRBJ2-3): EPEVTQTPSHQVTQMGQEVILRCVPISNHLYFYWYRQILGQKVEFLVSFYNNEISEKSEIFDDQFSVERPDGSNFTLKIRSTKLEDSAMYFCASSEPFQNTDTQYFGPGTRLTVL.

This clone has a single count. The rearrangement uses TRBV5-4 and TRBJ2-7; 9 bases line up with TRBD2. CDR1 and CDR2 from the germline V gene are SGHNT and YYREEE (reference sequence). The V and J ends lost 0 bases and 1 base, in that order; junction bases with no gene match: 11. The CDR3 sequence is 18 residues long. In DNA form, the CDR3 reads TGTGCCAGCAGCTTGGGACAATCTAGCGGGACTGATTCCTACGAGCAGTACTTC. Translating it yields CASSLGQSSGTDSYEQYF. Based on the CDR3 plus reference TRBV5-4 and TRBJ2-7, the full variable domain is ETGVTQSPTHLIKTRGQQVTLRCSSQSGHNTVSWYQQALGQGPQFIFQYYREEENGRGNFPPRFSGLQFPNYSSELNVNALELDDSALYLCASSLGQSSGTDSYEQYFGPGTRLTVT.

In this sample, this clone turned up once. This sequence joins TRBV5-1 and TRBJ1-4; D not resolved. The CDR3 runs 14 residues. Per germline, CDR1 SGHRS and CDR2 YFSETQ. Trimming removed 0 bases from V and 4 bases from J, with 7 bases in between. The chain's CDR3 is CASSLAPINEKLFF. DNA of the CDR3: TGCGCCAGCAGCTTGGCGCCTATTAATGAAAAACTGTTTTTT.

Written as DNA, the CDR3 is TGTGCCATCAAGAAGCAACCGGGGGGCACAAGCACCGGGGAGCTGTTTTTT. It yields the protein CAIKKQPGGTSTGELFF. The rearrangement joins TRBV10-3 to TRBJ2-2; possibly TRBD2 for D (7 bases). V lost 7 bases to trimming and J lost 4 bases, with 22 bases between them. Germline CDR1 ENHRY, CDR2 SYGVKD. The CDR3 totals 17 residues.

The J gene is TRBJ2-2, the V gene TRBV28, with 11 bases identical to TRBD2. The junction had 2 bases not matched to a gene; V was cut back by 3 bases and J by 5 bases. Germline-derived CDR1 and CDR2 are MDHEN and SYDVKM. The CDR3 has 15 residues. This CDR3 is CASSFSGRVTGELFF. CDR3 sequence (DNA): TGTGCCAGCAGTTTTAGCGGGAGGGTAACCGGGGAGCTGTTTTTT.

This rearrangement joins TRBV15 to TRBJ1-6; 8 bases are a match to TRBD1. This CDR3 contains 14 residues. After removal of 5 bases from V and 7 bases from J, the junction contained 4 bases not matched to a gene. Germline CDR1 reads LNHNV; CDR2 reads YYDKDF (reference sequence). CDR3 residues: CATSQGQGNSPLHF. In DNA form, the CDR3 reads TGTGCCACCAGCCAAGGACAGGGCAATTCACCCCTCCACTTT.